Each of the 30 T cell receptor beta chains below was sequenced from the same sample in a study of metastatic and nonmetastatic thyroid tumors (dated by TCRdb to about 2020). The library was built by means of PCR. Sequencing was carried out with an Illumina HiSeq 4000. Using fastp at Q25 and MiXCR, TCRdb reprocessed the public reads and kept productive beta chains. The sample table holds tens of thousands of clones, of which around 15% were seen once. The ten most abundant clones make up roughly a tenth of the sample. No patient had received any treatment before thyroid surgery. The sample comprised blood. Receptor source: a male donor with papillary thyroid cancer or a benign thyroid nodule (not recorded which). Some clones in this sample may be carry-over from other donors' samples.

This clone ranks as medium-sized (0.01 to 0.1%). Other DNA sequences from this sample encode an identical CDR3 as well. The chain links TRBV20-1 to TRBJ2-2; unclear D gene. CDR1 and CDR2 (germline): DFQATT, SNEGSKA (reference sequence). The CDR3 spans 12 residues. V gave up 0 bases and J gave up 2 bases, with 1 base separating them. The CDR3 loop is CSARDNTGELFF. The CDR3 nucleotides read TGCAGTGCTAGAGACAACACCGGGGAGCTGTTTTTT.

This clone occurred many times. The chain recombines TRBV18 with TRBJ1-6; 10 positions agree with TRBD1. Germline V gene sequence: CDR1 KGHSH, CDR2 LQKENI. CDR3 size: 14 residues. V was pared by 6 bases and J by 8 bases, with 4 bases of the junction left unmatched. CDR3 nucleotide sequence: TGTGCCAGCTCCCCTGGACAGGGGGATTCACCCCTCCACTTT. Translated: CASSPGQGDSPLHF.

Comments on this clone: Just one base apart from a much larger clone, this may be a read error. The chain recombines TRBV4-1 with TRBJ2-1; D unclear. This CDR3 is built from 17 residues. Germline V gene lookup returns CDR1 MGHRA and CDR2 YSYEKL. The CDR3 DNA is TGCGCCGGCAGCCAAGGGCCCCGGAGTCGGACCTACAATGAGCAGTTCTTC. Its protein is CAGSQGPRSRTYNEQFF.

This clone showed up many times. Other nucleotide sequences in the sample specify the same CDR3. This rearrangement joins TRBV24-1 to TRBJ2-4; D is ambiguous. Germline-derived CDR1 and CDR2 are KGHDR and SFDVKD. Trimming took off 2 bases at V and 2 bases at J, with 9 bases between the two ends. The CDR3 totals 15 residues. CDR3: CATSDSSGPKNIQYF. The DNA for the CDR3 is TGTGCCACCAGTGATTCATCCGGGCCCAAAAACATTCAGTACTTC.

The V and J genes are TRBV18 and TRBJ2-7; 7 bases align to TRBD2. The CDR3 loop spans 14 amino acids. V lost 2 bases to trimming and J lost 5 bases; unmatched junction nucleotides: 6. Germline CDR1 and CDR2: KGHSH and LQKENI. CDR3 bases: TGTGCCAGCTCACCATGGGGGAGGGTCGACGAGCAGTACTTC. Translation: CASSPWGRVDEQYF.

This clone was seen ten or more times. The V call is TRBV19, the J call TRBJ2-2; D is perhaps TRBD1 (6 bases). The V end lost 5 bases, the J end lost 2 bases, and 12 bases lay between the germline ends. The germline CDR1 and CDR2 sequences are LNHDA and SQIVND (reference sequence). The CDR3 loop spans 15 amino acids. The CDR3 protein is CASSAGTPNTGELFF. CDR3 bases: TGTGCCAGTAGTGCCGGGACACCCAACACCGGGGAGCTGTTTTTT.

Many counts were recorded for this clone. The chain combines TRBV9 with TRBJ2-1, with D perhaps given as TRBD1 or TRBD2 (5 bases each). The V gene's germline CDR1 is SGDLS and CDR2 YYNGEE. The CDR3 length is 16 residues. V was pared by 0 bases and J by 0 bases, with 10 bases between. In DNA form, the CDR3 reads TGTGCCAGCAGCGTAGAGTGGGGGAGCTCCTACAATGAGCAGTTCTTC. It encodes CASSVEWGSSYNEQFF.

Of note for this clone: It may be a read error: a sequence one base away is much more abundant. The chain carries TRBV20-1 and TRBJ2-1, with a possible D match to TRBD2 (6 bases). The length of the CDR3 is 10 residues. Germline CDR1 reads DFQATT; CDR2 reads SNEGSKA (reference sequence). The CDR3 DNA reads as TGCAGCCCGCGGGGCGATGAGCATTTCTTC. It encodes CSPRGDEHFF.

The J gene is TRBJ2-1, the V gene TRBV4-2; 8 nucleotides line up with TRBD2. This CDR3 has 16 residues. Germline V gene data show CDR1 as LGHNA and CDR2 as YNFKEQ. V dropped 4 bases and J dropped 1; count of bases not matched to a gene: 6. The CDR3 DNA follows: TGTGCCAGCAGCCCTGCGAGCGGGAGTTCCTACAATGAGCAGTTCTTC. Translation gives CASSPASGSSYNEQFF.

This chain joins TRBV9 and TRBJ1-4, with D possibly matching TRBD1 (5 bases). The CDR3 covers 16 residues. Trimming left V 4 bases short and J 4 bases short, with 17 bases between. The germline V gene encodes CDR1 SGDLS and CDR2 YYNGEE. The CDR3: CASSPSQGPRNEKLFF. In nucleotides, the CDR3 is TGTGCCAGCAGCCCGAGCCAGGGACCGCGTAATGAAAAACTGTTTTTT.

This clone was counted ten times or more. This chain links TRBV14 with TRBJ1-2; TRBD1 might be the D (6 bases). V shed 4 bases and J shed 4 bases, with 19 bases lying between them. The germline V gene has CDR1 SGHDN and CDR2 FVKESK. The CDR3 covers 16 residues. The CDR3 nucleotides read TGTGCCAGCAGCCCAAAGGGGGTGCAGGCCACCTATGGCTACACCTTC. Amino acids: CASSPKGVQATYGYTF.

Comment on this clone: A much larger clone sits a single nucleotide away, making a read error possible. Other DNA sequences of this sample code for an identical CDR3. The gene calls are TRBV4-1 and TRBJ2-3; 9 bases are shared with TRBD2. CDR3 size: 17 residues. The germline V gene has CDR1 MGHRA and CDR2 YSYEKL. This chain's CDR3 is CASSQEGQRGATDTQYF. The CDR3 DNA follows: TGCGCCAGCAGCCAAGAAGGGCAGCGGGGGGCCACAGATACTCAGTATTTT.

This clone was counted at least ten times. The rearrangement joins TRBV5-6 to TRBJ2-7; 9 bases are shared with TRBD1. After removal of 7 bases from V and 1 base from J, the junction contained 21 bases not matched to a gene. The germline V gene encodes CDR1 SGHDT and CDR2 YYEEEE. The CDR3 is made up of 19 amino acids. The CDR3 sequence is CASFLTGGGSESRSYEQYV. The DNA of the CDR3 is TGTGCCAGCTTCCTCACAGGGGGCGGTTCGGAGTCAAGATCCTACGAGCAGTACGTC.

The CDR3 region is CASSPVRSSGSSSYEQYV. The CDR3 DNA reads as TGTGCCAGCAGCCCAGTCAGGAGTAGCGGGTCTAGCTCCTACGAGCAGTACGTC. The chain uses TRBV7-8 and TRBJ2-7; 7 bases match TRBD2. J lost 0 bases, V lost 5 bases, and 16 bases had no gene match. CDR1 SGHVS and CDR2 FQNEAQ come from the germline V gene. The CDR3 contains 18 residues.

This clone occurred a few times. V usage is TRBV4-1 and J usage is TRBJ2-4; 14 bases match TRBD2. The CDR3 runs 22 residues. J lost 2 bases, V lost 0 bases, and 15 bases had no gene match. Germline CDR1 is MGHRA and CDR2 is YSYEKL. CDR3 DNA: TGCGCCAGCAGCCAAGAACACGCGCAGGGACTAGCGGGAGAGGGGACCAAAAACATTCAGTACTTC. It yields the protein CASSQEHAQGLAGEGTKNIQYF.

This clone was seen only a few times. A much larger clone differs from this one at a single base, so this may be a read error. The identical CDR3 is also encoded by other nucleotide sequences in the sample. This rearrangement joins TRBV20-1 to TRBJ1-2; D gene uncertain. V lost 6 bases, J lost 13 bases, and 9 bases lay in between. The CDR3 runs 8 residues. Germline lookup yields CDR1 DFQATT and CDR2 SNEGSKA (reference sequence). CDR3 coding DNA: TGCAGTGCCGGTACCCCCACCTTC. This sequence encodes CSAGTPTF.

This clone was counted at least ten times. The DNA for the CDR3 is TGTGCCAGCAGCGTAGGGTCCAATCGGGGTGAAAAACTGTTTTTT. Translation gives CASSVGSNRGEKLFF. This chain connects TRBV9 to TRBJ1-4; D is unresolved. Trimming stripped 0 bases from V and 7 bases from J, with 13 bases between. The CDR3 extends over 15 amino acids. Per germline, CDR1 SGDLS and CDR2 YYNGEE.

This clone has a handful of counts. This may stem from a read error, because a much larger clone lies one nucleotide away. The chain uses TRBV10-2 and TRBJ2-1; 7 bases line up with TRBD2. V shed 8 bases and J 7 bases; nucleotides not matched to a gene: 5. Germline-derived CDR1 and CDR2 are WSHSY and SAAADI. This CDR3 has 12 amino acids. For the CDR3, the DNA is TGCGCCAGCTACGTGGGAGGGAATGAGCAGTTCTTC. Protein sequence: CASYVGGNEQFF.

As for this clone: One base away lies a much larger clone, so this may be a sequencing read error. The gene calls are TRBV6-4 and TRBJ2-3; TRBD2 matches at 9 bases. The CDR3 is 14 residues long. CDR1 and CDR2 from the germline V gene are MRHNA and SNTAGT. J gave up 2 bases and V 7 bases, and 4 bases lay outside the gene matches. CDR3 bases: TGTGCCAGCATACGGACTAGCGACACAGATACGCAGTATTTT. Translation gives CASIRTSDTDTQYF.

This clone showed up many times. This chain links TRBV28 with TRBJ2-2; 9 nucleotides agree with TRBD2. Germline CDR1 MDHEN, CDR2 SYDVKM. V shed 6 bases, J shed 6 bases, and the junction held 11 bases outside the gene matches. This CDR3 contains 16 residues. The CDR3 sequence is CASSPGLADNAGELFF. CDR3 DNA sequence: TGTGCCAGCAGCCCGGGACTAGCAGATAACGCCGGGGAGCTGTTTTTT. Complete variable domain (other parts from reference TRBV28 and TRBJ2-2): DVKVTQSSRYLVKRTGEKVFLECVQDMDHENMFWYRQDPGLGLRLIYFSYDVKMKEKGDIPEGYSVSREKKERFSLILESASTNQTSMYLCASSPGLADNAGELFFGEGSRLTVL.

A remark on this clone: This may be a read error: a much more frequent sequence differs by one nucleotide. V usage is TRBV20-1 and J usage is TRBJ1-2; D is undetermined. The CDR3 totals 16 residues. V gave up 0 bases and J gave up 4 bases, with 18 bases separating them. Germline-derived CDR1 and CDR2 are DFQATT and SNEGSKA (reference sequence). The CDR3 DNA sequence: TGCAGTGCTAGAGATAATTCCCCGGACGGCCTCTATGGCTACACCTTC. This codes for CSARDNSPDGLYGYTF.

This clone has at least ten counts. The V and J genes are TRBV24-1 and TRBJ1-5; D is unclear. CDR3 length: 12 residues. Germline CDR1 KGHDR, CDR2 SFDVKD. Trimming took 3 bases from V and 6 from J, leaving 5 bases between them. The CDR3 coding sequence is TGTGCCACCAGTGATACGAGTCAGCCCCAGCATTTT. It encodes CATSDTSQPQHF.

A note on this clone: Possible read error: a much larger clone is one base away. Because it lacks the conserved phenylalanine or tryptophan at the end, this CDR3 is likely a read error. This chain joins TRBV9 and TRBJ2-2; D not certain. Germline assignment: CDR1 SGDLS and CDR2 YYNGEE. The CDR3 is made up of 12 amino acids. Trimming cost V 4 bases and J 5 bases, with 6 bases left between them. The CDR3 reads CASSTLTGELFY. The CDR3, as DNA: TGTGCCAGCAGCACTCTAACCGGGGAGCTGTTTTAT.

The rearrangement joins TRBV12-3 or TRBV12-4 to TRBJ2-1; D remains ambiguous. The CDR3 covers 11 residues. Trimming shortened V by 6 bases and J by 9 bases, and 9 bases separated the two germline ends. The CDR3 region has the DNA TGTGCCAGCAGCTTGGCCGGTGAGCAGTTCTTC. Translated, it gives CASSLAGEQFF.

In its sample, this clone was seen many times. The CDR3 protein is CASSLFSGQGGNTQYF. CDR3 in DNA: TGTGCCAGCAGTTTATTTTCGGGACAGGGAGGAAATACGCAGTATTTT. The chain links TRBV27 to TRBJ2-3; 9 bases map to TRBD1. Germline V gene data show CDR1 as MNHEY and CDR2 as SMNVEV (reference sequence). The CDR3 is 16 amino acids. With V trimmed by 1 base and J by 7 bases, 9 bases remained unmatched.

This clone was seen many times. This chain joins TRBV2 and TRBJ2-7; possible D gene TRBD1, 5 bases. Looked up from germline, CDR1 is SNHLY and CDR2 is FYNNEI. This CDR3 spans 15 amino acids. V lost 5 bases to trimming and J lost 2 bases, with 16 bases between them. As DNA, the CDR3 is TGTGCCAGCAGTTCCAGGGAAGGTGGGCCCTACGAGCAGTACTTC. Protein product: CASSSREGGPYEQYF.

This chain joins TRBV20-1 and TRBJ2-7; D possibly corresponds to TRBD1 (5 bases). The V gene's germline CDR1 is DFQATT and CDR2 SNEGSKA (reference sequence). This CDR3 is built from 15 residues. The chain's CDR3 is CSSRDSPIRGAEQYV. In DNA, the CDR3 is TGCAGTTCTAGAGACAGTCCGATCCGCGGCGCCGAGCAGTACGTC.

This clone has ten or more counts. The rearrangement joins TRBV10-3 to TRBJ2-7; perhaps D is TRBD1 or TRBD2 (5 bases each). With 0 bases removed from V and 6 bases from J, the gap between germline ends came to 12 bases. The CDR3 has 14 amino acids. CDR1 and CDR2 (germline): ENHRY, SYGVKD. The CDR3 here is CAISESPPGSEQYF. The CDR3 DNA reads TGTGCCATCAGTGAGTCACCCCCAGGGAGCGAGCAGTACTTC.

This chain links TRBV7-3 with TRBJ2-1; 8 nucleotides line up with TRBD1. CDR1 and CDR2 (germline): SGHTA, FQGTGA. This CDR3 contains 15 residues. The junction had 14 bases not matched to a gene; V was cut back by 9 bases and J by 7 bases. The CDR3 spells CASGPGTGLGNEQFF. For the CDR3, the DNA is TGTGCCAGTGGGCCCGGGACAGGCTTGGGGAATGAGCAGTTCTTC.

This clone has at least ten counts. The CDR3 sequence is CASSIWGLAGADTQYF. CDR3 nucleotide sequence: TGTGCCAGCAGCATATGGGGACTAGCGGGGGCAGATACGCAGTATTTT. The chain links TRBV7-3 to TRBJ2-3; 14 nucleotides align to TRBD2. With V trimmed by 5 bases and J by 4 bases, 5 bases remained unmatched. Germline CDR1 and CDR2: SGHTA and FQGTGA. The CDR3 totals 16 residues.